The sequence of this TCR beta chain was determined in a study of monozygotic twins with inflammatory bowel disease. Used for each TCR library was around 3.5 ug of total RNA. Template switching appended UMIs that held a 6-nucleotide sample barcode. TCRdb reprocessed the 5' RACE reads, keeping one entry per CDR3 protein, no DNA. The sample has approximately 150,000 distinct CDR3 sequences. As to this clonotype: What it binds is unknown.

Germline V gene lookup returns CDR1 SGHAT and CDR2 FQNNGV. The CDR3 runs 16 residues. Findings and caveats of the study: Whereas healthy co-twins had higher TCRbeta diversity (inverse Simpson), IBD patients had lower diversity. Differences in immunosuppressive treatment may have been a source of added variability in patient repertoires.

The sequencing input was blood. The J gene is TRBJ1-1, the V gene TRBV11-2; without DNA, the TCRdb call of TRBD1 cannot be checked. This TCR was recovered from a human donor with ulcerative colitis or Crohn's disease, or a healthy co-twin of an affected twin (not recorded which). This CDR3 reads CASSPLPGGQEIEAFF. The full variable domain, rest sourced from reference TRBV11-2 and TRBJ1-1, is EAGVAQSPRYKIIEKRQSVAFWCNPISGHATLYWYQQILGQGPKLLIQFQNNGVVDDSQLPKDRFSAERLKGVDSTLKIQPAKLEDSAVYLCASSPLPGGQEIEAFFGQGTRLTVV.